These 13 T cell receptor beta chains came from one sample sequenced in a study of Graves' ophthalmopathy and Graves' hyperthyroidism (dated by TCRdb to 2016 to 2019). Sequencing instrument: Illumina HiSeq 2000. For repertoire sequencing, the TCR beta CDR3 regions were amplified from RNA transcripts. A first-round RT-PCR used HTBI primers with the Qiagen OneStep RT-PCR kit, followed by a second-round multiplex PCR, size selection and purification. In-frame beta chains were kept once TCRdb had trimmed the public reads at Q25 with fastp and called clones with MiXCR. Rows merge per CDR3 protein into single entries with the most common DNA and genes. This sample lists around 340,000 distinct CDR3 sequences; about a sixth were detected once. Jointly, the top ten make up about 12% of the sample. Sequencing was done on a sample of peripheral blood. All receptors come from an adult man with Graves' ophthalmopathy.

This clonotype was detected many times. The chain is built from TRBV18 and TRBJ2-7; tentatively, D is TRBD1 (5 bases). This CDR3 spans 15 amino acids. V gave up 6 bases and J gave up 3 bases, with 18 bases separating them. Germline values: CDR1 KGHSH, CDR2 LQKENI. The CDR3 DNA sequence: TGTGCCAGCTCGCCAATCCCAGGGAATTACTACGAGCAGTACTTC. Its protein is CASSPIPGNYYEQYF.

The sample holds many counts of this clonotype. The chain has TRBV10-3 and TRBJ1-2, with TRBD1 matching 7 bases. From germline, CDR1 is ENHRY and CDR2 SYGVKD. The CDR3 is 12 residues long. V was pared by 4 bases and J by 8 bases, with 4 bases of the junction left unmatched. CDR3: CAISGQGDGYTF. The CDR3 nucleotides read TGTGCCATCAGTGGACAGGGTGACGGCTACACCTTC.

In its sample, this clonotype was seen a few times. J is TRBJ2-7 and V is TRBV11-2, with 8 bases matching TRBD2. Per germline, CDR1 SGHAT and CDR2 FQNNGV. CDR3 length: 15 amino acids. With 3 bases clipped from V and 3 bases from J, the junction kept 7 bases outside the gene matches. This CDR3 is CASSFPRTSYYEQYF. The CDR3 nucleotides read TGTGCCAGCAGCTTCCCTCGGACTAGCTACTACGAGCAGTACTTC.

This clonotype was picked up many times. The junction and the germline gene differ at one end; a read error may be behind it. The DNA of the CDR3 is TGTGCCGGCAGCCCTACCGGGATCTCCTACGAGCAGTACTTC. Residues: CAGSPTGISYEQYF. J is TRBJ2-7 and V is TRBV7-8, with D possibly matching TRBD2 (5 bases). Germline V gene sequence: CDR1 SGHVS, CDR2 FQNEAQ. This CDR3 contains 14 residues. Complete variable domain (other parts from reference TRBV7-8 and TRBJ2-7): GAGVSQSPRYKVAKRGQDVALRCDPISGHVSLFWYQQALGQGPEFLTYFQNEAQLDKSGLPSDRFFAERPEGSVSTLKIQRTQQEDSAVYLCAGSPTGISYEQYFGPGTRLTVT.

The rearrangement joins TRBV6-1 to TRBJ2-2; D remains unclear. V lost 8 bases and J lost 5, with 9 bases in between. In germline, CDR1 is MNHNS, CDR2 SASEGT. The CDR3 totals 12 residues. The CDR3 spells CASAPRTGELFF. In DNA form, the CDR3 reads TGTGCCAGCGCTCCTAGGACCGGGGAGCTGTTTTTT.

This clonotype was counted a few times. A much larger clone differs from this one at a single base, so this may be a read error. V is TRBV2 and J is TRBJ1-1; maybe TRBD1 (5 bases). Trimming shortened V by 8 bases and J by 3 bases, and 7 bases separated the two germline ends. CDR1 is SNHLY, CDR2 FYNNEI, per germline. There are 11 residues in the CDR3. The CDR3 sequence is CASLGDTEAFF. The CDR3 DNA sequence: TGTGCCAGCTTGGGGGACACTGAAGCTTTCTTT.

In its sample, this clonotype was seen many times. The V gene is TRBV20-1, the J gene TRBJ2-7; the match to TRBD2 covers 9 bases. This CDR3 has 15 amino acids. Losses at the gene ends were 3 bases for V and 5 bases for J; bases not matched to a gene: 11. Germline assignment: CDR1 DFQATT and CDR2 SNEGSKA (reference sequence). The CDR3 region has the DNA TGCAGTGCTAGGGAGGGGACTAGCAAATTCCACGAGCAGTACTTC. This gives the protein CSAREGTSKFHEQYF.

This clonotype has at least ten counts. The chain links TRBV19 to TRBJ1-5, with D hard to call. This CDR3 has 13 residues. Trimming took off 5 bases at V and 6 bases at J, with 11 bases between the two ends. Germline-derived CDR1 and CDR2 are LNHDA and SQIVND (reference sequence). CDR3 bases: TGTGCCAGTAGTGAAGGAGAGGGTCAGCCCCAGCATTTT. Protein: CASSEGEGQPQHF.

This clonotype was seen at least ten times. The genes are TRBV7-2 and TRBJ1-1, with D perhaps matching TRBD1 (6 bases). The ends were cut back, 5 bases at V and 5 bases at J, with 12 bases in the middle. Germline values: CDR1 SGHTA, CDR2 FQGNSA. The CDR3 spans 13 residues. CDR3 in DNA: TGTGCCAGCAGCGGAGGGGGTTGGACTGAAGCTTTCTTT. It codes for CASSGGGWTEAFF.

With respect to this clonotype: Its ends do not fully match the called genes, so a read error is possible. This chain joins TRBV4-2 and TRBJ2-4; the match to TRBD2 covers 11 bases. This CDR3 contains 20 residues. In germline, CDR1 is LGHNA, CDR2 YNFKEQ. The CDR3 DNA is TGTGCCAGCAGCCAAGGATTAGCGGGAGGGCCTCAAGCTTACAAAAACATCCAGTACTTC. It specifies CASSQGLAGGPQAYKNIQYF.

This clonotype was counted between two and nine times. The gene calls are TRBV18 and TRBJ2-7; weak D call: TRBD1 (6 bases). Germline CDR1 and CDR2: KGHSH and LQKENI. V dropped 8 bases and J dropped 7 bases, with 15 bases sitting between them. The CDR3 covers 12 residues. The CDR3 region has the DNA TGTGCCAGCCGCCCGATCCAGGGGGAGCAGTACTTC. Translating it yields CASRPIQGEQYF.

The table lists this clonotype with many counts. The rearrangement joins TRBV20-1 to TRBJ2-5; D is uncertain. There are 13 residues in the CDR3. V shed 1 base and J shed 5 bases, with 11 bases lying between them. In germline, CDR1 is DFQATT, CDR2 SNEGSKA (reference sequence). The CDR3: CSARVVTGETQYF. The CDR3 nucleotides read TGCAGTGCTAGAGTGGTGACTGGTGAGACCCAGTACTTC.

This clonotype occurred many times. The chain recombines TRBV5-1 with TRBJ2-5; 9 positions match TRBD1. The CDR3 totals 14 residues. Trimming cost V 4 bases and J 5 bases; bases outside gene matches: 6. CDR1 and CDR2 (germline): SGHRS, YFSETQ. DNA of the CDR3: TGCGCCAGCAGCGAAACAGGGGGCTACGAGACCCAGTACTTC. As protein: CASSETGGYETQYF.